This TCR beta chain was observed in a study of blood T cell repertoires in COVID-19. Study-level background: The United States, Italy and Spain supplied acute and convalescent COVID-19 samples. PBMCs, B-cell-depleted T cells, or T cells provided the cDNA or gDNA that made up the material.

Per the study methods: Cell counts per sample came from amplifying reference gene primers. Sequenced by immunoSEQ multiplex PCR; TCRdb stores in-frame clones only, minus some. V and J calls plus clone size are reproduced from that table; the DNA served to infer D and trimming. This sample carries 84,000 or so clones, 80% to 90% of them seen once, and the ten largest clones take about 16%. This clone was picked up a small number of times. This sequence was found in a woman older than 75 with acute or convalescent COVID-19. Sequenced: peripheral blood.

This CDR3 is CASSPDRGRPYEQYF. DNA for the CDR3: TGTGCCAGCTCGCCGGACAGGGGTCGCCCCTACGAGCAGTACTTC. The chain has TRBV18 and TRBJ2-7, with 9 bases identical to TRBD1. The CDR3 contains 15 residues. Trimming at V came to 6 bases and at J to 2 bases, leaving 8 bases not matched to a gene. Germline V gene data show CDR1 as KGHSH and CDR2 as LQKENI.